A single sample is the source of the 9 T cell receptor beta chains below, sequenced in a study of response to subunit inactivated influenza vaccine. MiXCR, applied by TCRdb to the RT-PCR reads, yields one record per CDR3 protein. The sample shows around 470,000 distinct CDR3 sequences, approximately 7.7% of them seen only once. The specimen comprised PBMCs from blood, sampled less than 30 months after vaccination. These receptors were taken from a man between 50 and 69 years old who received an inactivated influenza vaccine.

This clonotype was seen only a few times. The chain carries TRBV6-5 and TRBJ1-2; D is ambiguous. Trimming took 0 bases from V and 8 from J, leaving 7 bases between them. The CDR3 is 12 residues long. Germline lookup yields CDR1 MNHEY and CDR2 SVGAGI. This CDR3 is CASSYSNWGYTF. The DNA of the CDR3 is TGTGCCAGCAGTTACTCGAATTGGGGCTACACCTTC.

This clonotype was seen ten or more times. The chain joins TRBV6-5 to TRBJ1-5, with 7 bases identical to TRBD1. Trimming cost V 3 bases and J 1 base; bases outside gene matches: 6. CDR1 is MNHEY, CDR2 SVGAGI, per germline. The CDR3 runs to 16 residues. The CDR3, as DNA: TGTGCCAGCAGTTATCAGGGGGAAGCCAGCAATCAGCCCCAGCATTTT. It codes for CASSYQGEASNQPQHF.

This clonotype was found a few times. V and J are TRBV29-1 and TRBJ2-1, with D perhaps assigned TRBD1 or TRBD2 (5 bases each). In germline, CDR1 is SQVTM, CDR2 ANQGSEA. V was cut by 3 bases and J by 7 bases, with 16 bases left in between. This CDR3 has 14 residues. In DNA, the CDR3 is TGCAGCGTTGAGGACCAGGGACGCTTAAATGAGCAGTTCTTC. Translated, it gives CSVEDQGRLNEQFF.

The rearrangement uses TRBV18 and TRBJ2-4; no reliable D call. This CDR3 has 15 amino acids. Germline-derived CDR1 and CDR2 are KGHSH and LQKENI. Trimming cost V 0 bases and J 4 bases, with 10 bases left between them. The CDR3 bases are TGTGCCAGCTCACCACCTGGGAACCTTAAAAACATTCAGTACTTC. Its translation is CASSPPGNLKNIQYF. The variable domain in full, with the rest retrieved from reference TRBV18 and TRBJ2-4, is NAGVMQNPRHLVRRRGQEARLRCSPMKGHSHVYWYRQLPEEGLKFMVYLQKENIIDESGMPKERFSAEFPKEGPSILRIQQVVRGDSAAYFCASSPPGNLKNIQYFGAGTRLSVL.

Only a few counts were recorded for this clonotype. The chain uses TRBV6-5 and TRBJ2-7; 7 nucleotides align to TRBD1. The length of the CDR3 is 14 residues. In germline, CDR1 is MNHEY, CDR2 SVGAGI. Trimming at V came to 0 bases and at J to 4 bases, leaving 3 bases not matched to a gene. CDR3 sequence reads: CASSYSTGKYEQYF. CDR3 DNA sequence: TGTGCCAGCAGTTACTCGACAGGGAAGTACGAGCAGTACTTC.

This clonotype came up a few times. One base away lies a much larger clone, so this may be a sequencing read error. The V call is TRBV5-5, the J call TRBJ2-7; 8 bases fit TRBD1. The CDR3 loop spans 15 amino acids. Germline lookup yields CDR1 SGHKS and CDR2 YYEKEE (reference sequence). The junction had 2 bases not matched to a gene; V was cut back by 0 bases and J by 0 bases. The CDR3 DNA is TGTGCCAGCAGCTTGGGGGACAGGACCTCCTACGAGCAGTACTTC. This translates into CASSLGDRTSYEQYF.

The chain couples TRBV9 to TRBJ1-1; 7 positions match TRBD1. CDR3 size: 16 residues. The J segment lost 5 bases and the V segment lost 6 bases, leaving 16 bases of the junction unmatched. The V gene's germline CDR1 is SGDLS and CDR2 YYNGEE. The CDR3 reads CASTDRAGARETEAFF. The CDR3 nucleotides read TGTGCCAGCACAGACAGGGCCGGGGCCCGGGAGACTGAAGCTTTCTTT. Full variable domain (outside the CDR3, taken from reference TRBV9 and TRBJ1-1): DSGVTQTPKHLITATGQRVTLRCSPRSGDLSVYWYQQSLDQGLQFLIQYYNGEERAKGNILERFSAQQFPDLHSELNLSSLELGDSALYFCASTDRAGARETEAFFGQGTRLTVV.

This clonotype was detected ten times or more. The V gene is TRBV4-2, the J gene TRBJ1-5; D ambiguous. Deletions cut 1 base from V and 1 base from J, with 5 bases between. CDR1 is LGHNA and CDR2 is YNFKEQ in the germline V gene. This CDR3 has 14 residues. The CDR3 nucleotides read TGTGCCAGCAGCCAAGCTAAGAGCAATCAGCCCCAGCATTTT. Translated: CASSQAKSNQPQHF.

This chain joins TRBV5-5 and TRBJ2-1; 7 bases align to TRBD2. V gave up 0 bases and J gave up 3 bases; unmatched junction bases: 6. The CDR3 sequence is 16 residues long. CDR1 is SGHKS and CDR2 is YYEKEE in the germline V gene (reference sequence). The CDR3 DNA sequence: TGTGCCAGCAGCTTGGATGGGGGGACTAACTACAATGAGCAGTTCTTC. Translated, it gives CASSLDGGTNYNEQFF.